The source of this T cell receptor (beta chain) is a study of blood T cell repertoires in COVID-19. Study at large: Nucleic acid was either cDNA or gDNA, and it came from T cells, B-cell-depleted T cells, or PBMCs.

Looked up from germline, CDR1 is DFQATT and CDR2 is SNEGSKA (reference sequence). Trimming cost V 5 bases and J 18 bases, with 17 bases left between them. This CDR3 has 11 residues. TCRdb's table, derived via immunoSEQ multiplex PCR, lists solely in-frame clones and lacks some. The sample shows nearly 250,000 clones, around nine tenths of them seen only once. In its sample, this clone was seen once. V usage is TRBV20-1 and J usage is TRBJ1-6; D possibly corresponds to TRBD1 (5 bases). The sequenced material came from peripheral blood. The source of this sequence is a woman aged 55-70 years who had recovered from COVID-19. CDR3 in DNA: TGCAGTGCTGCCCAGGGTCAGGGTCACCACTTT. This encodes CSAAQGQGHHF.